One sample yielded the 12 T cell receptor beta chains listed below, sequenced in a study of blood T cell repertoires in COVID-19 (dated by TCRdb to 2018 to 2020). The method was the immunoSEQ multiplex PCR assay. Here the immuneACCESS table is served through TCRdb, limited to in-frame sequences with V and J called. Missing clones are a known gap in these copies; in checked studies unresolved V genes cover under half, and the rest lacks a known reason. This sample comprises about 140,000 clones, 80% to 85% of them detected only once. Together, the top ten hold less than 4% of the sample. Sequencing input: peripheral blood. The source is a woman aged 55-70 years with acute or convalescent COVID-19.

The V call is TRBV19, the J call TRBJ1-2; maybe TRBD1 (5 bases). The CDR3 sequence is 15 residues long. CDR1 is LNHDA and CDR2 is SQIVND in the germline V gene (reference sequence). Deletions cut 6 bases from V and 8 bases from J, with 22 bases between. As DNA, the CDR3 is TGTGCCAGTAGCGCCACCGGTGGCAGGGTATGGGGCTACACCTTC. Translating it yields CASSATGGRVWGYTF.

The chain joins TRBV28 to TRBJ1-2, with 7 bases fitting TRBD1. This CDR3 comprises 14 residues. Per the germline V gene, CDR1 is MDHEN and CDR2 is SYDVKM. The J segment lost 5 bases and the V segment lost 7 bases, leaving 10 bases of the junction unmatched. The CDR3 here is CASTKGGESYGYTF. The CDR3 DNA reads TGTGCCAGCACGAAAGGGGGCGAATCGTATGGCTACACCTTC.

The V gene is TRBV5-8, the J gene TRBJ2-2; 7 bases are shared with TRBD2. With 4 bases clipped from V and 6 bases from J, the junction kept 12 bases outside the gene matches. The CDR3 covers 16 residues. The germline V gene has CDR1 SGHTS and CDR2 YDEGEE. The CDR3 is CASSVGLAGVSGELFF. CDR3 bases: TGTGCCAGCAGCGTCGGGCTGGCGGGAGTTTCCGGGGAGCTGTTTTTT. Filled out from reference TRBV5-8 and TRBJ2-2, the complete variable domain reads EAGVTQSPTHLIKTRGQQATLRCSPISGHTSVYWYQQALGLGLQFLLWYDEGEERNRGNFPPRFSGRQFPNYSSELNVNALELEDSALYLCASSVGLAGVSGELFFGEGSRLTVL.

The chain uses TRBV18 and TRBJ2-2; no definite D call. V gave up 2 bases and J gave up 4 bases, with 8 bases separating them. Germline V gene data show CDR1 as KGHSH and CDR2 as LQKENI. The CDR3 runs 14 residues. The CDR3, as DNA: TGTGCCAGCTCACCATCCAGATCCACCGGGGAGCTGTTTTTT. Protein sequence: CASSPSRSTGELFF.

The gene calls are TRBV28 and TRBJ2-7; TRBD1 is a possible D gene (6 bases). Trimming stripped 8 bases from V and 9 bases from J, with 29 bases between. Germline values: CDR1 MDHEN, CDR2 SYDVKM. This CDR3 has 16 amino acids. Here the CDR3 reads CASARTPTGYLDGQYF. The CDR3 region has the DNA TGTGCCAGCGCCCGTACCCCTACAGGGTATTTGGATGGGCAGTACTTC.

J is TRBJ2-3 and V is TRBV10-3; 9 bases match TRBD2. V lost 0 bases and J lost 4; bases outside the gene matches: 8. The CDR3 is made up of 17 amino acids. Germline V CDR1 and CDR2: ENHRY, SYGVKD. DNA of the CDR3: TGTGCCATCAGTGAGTCGGCGGGAGGGCCTTGGGCAGATACGCAGTATTTT. Translating it yields CAISESAGGPWADTQYF.

The chain employs TRBV10-3 and TRBJ2-7, with TRBD1 identical over 10 bases. J lost 4 bases, V lost 10 bases, and 7 bases had no gene match. The CDR3 runs 13 residues. In germline, CDR1 is ENHRY, CDR2 SYGVKD. The chain's CDR3 is CASRQGAEYEQYF. DNA of the CDR3: TGTGCCAGTAGACAGGGGGCAGAATACGAGCAGTACTTC.

CDR3 nucleotides: TGCGCCAGCAGCCAAGAAACTAGCAGCCTCTACAATGAGCAGTTCTTC. Translation gives CASSQETSSLYNEQFF. J is TRBJ2-1 and V is TRBV4-1; a weak D match, TRBD2 (6 bases). Germline-derived CDR1 and CDR2 are MGHRA and YSYEKL. The CDR3 length is 16 residues. Trimming left V 0 bases short and J 3 bases short, with 12 bases between.

This chain uses TRBV25-1 with TRBJ1-1; D may be TRBD1 (6 bases). Germline CDR1 is MGHDK and CDR2 is SYGVNS. Between the trimmed V and J ends, which lost 5 bases and 4 bases, there was a span of 14 bases. The length of the CDR3 is 14 residues. DNA of the CDR3: TGTGCCAGCAGTCCCCAGGGGCGCGGCACTGAAGCTTTCTTT. Residues: CASSPQGRGTEAFF.

The V call is TRBV7-2, the J call TRBJ1-3; D perhaps matches TRBD1 (6 bases). CDR1 is SGHTA and CDR2 is FQGNSA in the germline V gene. V lost 7 bases and J lost 0, with 22 bases in between. This CDR3 spans 18 amino acids. The CDR3 bases are TGTGCCAGCACCACTAAGGCGGGGGGCGCGAGCTCTGGAAACACCATATATTTT. Translated: CASTTKAGGASSGNTIYF.

This rearrangement joins TRBV15 to TRBJ1-1; no definite D call. With 0 bases removed from V and 6 bases from J, the gap between germline ends came to 11 bases. From germline, CDR1 is LNHNV and CDR2 YYDKDF (reference sequence). The CDR3 is made up of 14 amino acids. The CDR3 sequence is CATSREPEGSEAFF. In nucleotides, the CDR3 is TGTGCCACCAGCAGAGAGCCCGAGGGCTCTGAAGCTTTCTTT.

The rearrangement uses TRBV5-5 and TRBJ2-7; maybe TRBD2 (7 bases). V lost 6 bases to trimming and J lost 5 bases, with 12 bases between them. Germline loops: CDR1 SGHKS, CDR2 YYEKEE (reference sequence). The length of the CDR3 is 12 residues. CDR3 sequence reads: CASNEGGDEQYF. CDR3 bases: TGTGCCAGCAATGAAGGGGGGGACGAGCAGTACTTC.